This T cell receptor beta chain is from a study of STAT5B mutations in CD4+ large granular lymphocyte leukemia. Study context: Among healthy donors, a particular HLA allele went with more CDR3 'QG' motifs.

Study results and caveats: Top patient clones used TRBV06 genes more often: 8/27 versus 2/35 in controls. Main leukemic clonotypes were patient-specific, but roughly 26% appeared at low frequency elsewhere.

Measured with immunoSEQ multiplex PCR; TCRdb has only the in-frame clones, and not every one. The table lists 40,000 to 55,000 clones, approximately 83% of them singletons, with around 3% in the top ten. Trimming cost V 4 bases and J 2 bases, with 2 bases left between them. The CDR3 spans 12 residues. Germline assignment: CDR1 LNHDA and CDR2 SQIVND (reference sequence). Note on this clone: Its antigen remains unidentified.

The sample comprised CD4+ T cells from blood buffy coats. The sequence came from a human donor in good health. This chain connects TRBV19 to TRBJ1-4; no clear D gene. The CDR3 DNA reads as TGTGCCAGTAGTACCACTAATGAAAAACTGTTTTTT. Its protein is CASSTTNEKLFF.